This is a list of T cell receptor beta chains from one sample in a study of blood T cell repertoires in COVID-19. Clones were read by immunoSEQ multiplex PCR, and TCRdb kept only the in-frame ones, dropping some. This table has approximately 160,000 clones, 80% appearing once. Sequencing used PBMCs or T cells enriched from blood (not recorded which). The receptor source for this set is a man aged 35-49 years who had recovered from COVID-19. Both conserved end residues are part of each CDR3. Each record gives: V gene, CDR3 protein.

TRBV27 CASSTGQAAGETQYF
TRBV27 CASGSLAGAQYF
TRBV2 CASSVFTVGYTF
TRBV6-5 CATGEKGAANEKLFF
TRBV5-1 CASSLGWSTTQETQYF
TRBV4-1 CASSPGQGASYEQYF
TRBV5-1 CASSLAVGRGTNEQFF
TRBV24-1 CATSEASYGYTF
TRBV19 CATAQTGVNTEAFF
TRBV6-5 CASTLQQGNYGYTF
TRBV6-5 CASSYSSGDSAFF
TRBV3-1/TRBV3-2 CASSQGSSGGKNIQYF
TRBV6-6 CASSYAPGGLRTEAFF
TRBV10-1 CASSGDRNTQYF
TRBV19 CASPSRGIANEKLFF
TRBV6-5 CAIRLRGRLYGYTF
TRBV7-8 CASSLYRVSSRQPQHF